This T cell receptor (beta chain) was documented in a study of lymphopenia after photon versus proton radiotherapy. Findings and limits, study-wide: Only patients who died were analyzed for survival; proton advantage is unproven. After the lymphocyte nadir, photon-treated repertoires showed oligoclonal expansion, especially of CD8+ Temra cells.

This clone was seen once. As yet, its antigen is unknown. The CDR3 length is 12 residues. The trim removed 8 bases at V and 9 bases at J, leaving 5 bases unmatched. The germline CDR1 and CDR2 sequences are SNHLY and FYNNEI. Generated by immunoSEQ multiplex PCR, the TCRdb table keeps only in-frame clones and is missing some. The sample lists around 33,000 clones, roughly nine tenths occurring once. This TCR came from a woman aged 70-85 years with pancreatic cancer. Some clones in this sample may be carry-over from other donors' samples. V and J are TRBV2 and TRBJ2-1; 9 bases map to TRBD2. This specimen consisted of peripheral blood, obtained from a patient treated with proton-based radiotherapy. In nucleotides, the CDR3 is TGTGCCAGCTCGCTAGCGGGAATTGAGCAGTTCTTC. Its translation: CASSLAGIEQFF.